Below are 12 T cell receptor beta chains sequenced from a single sample in a study of T cell responses to AZD1222 COVID-19 vaccine. The protocol was immunoSEQ multiplex PCR, while the TCRdb copy is restricted to in-frame clones and leaves out a portion. The table shows 250,000 to 300,000 clones, with 90% to 95% occurring only once. The starting material was peripheral blood, obtained 28 days after the second AZD1222 dose. Receptors originate from an adult who received the AZD1222 COVID-19 vaccine.

The chain joins TRBV6-1 to TRBJ2-3; D remains unclear. The CDR3 has 16 residues. Germline assignment: CDR1 MNHNS and CDR2 SASEGT. The germline V and J ends were trimmed by 2 bases and 2 bases, with 14 bases remaining between them. This chain's CDR3 is CASSETRIPSTDTQYF. In DNA form, the CDR3 reads TGTGCCAGCAGTGAAACACGGATCCCCTCCACAGATACGCAGTATTTT.

The chain employs TRBV5-8 and TRBJ1-1, with a possible D match to TRBD1 (5 bases). V was cut by 0 bases and J by 4 bases, with 19 bases left in between. The germline V gene encodes CDR1 SGHTS and CDR2 YDEGEE. This CDR3 is 17 amino acids long. CDR3 sequence reads: CASSLGGTGWVGTEAFF. The DNA for the CDR3 is TGTGCCAGCAGCTTGGGGGGCACAGGCTGGGTGGGCACTGAAGCTTTCTTT.

The rearrangement links TRBV4-1 to TRBJ1-2, with no clear D. V lost 4 bases and J lost 6, with 15 bases in between. Germline loops: CDR1 MGHRA, CDR2 YSYEKL. This CDR3 is built from 14 residues. The CDR3 protein is CASSPRRFSDGYTF. CDR3 sequence (DNA): TGCGCCAGCAGCCCGAGACGGTTTTCCGATGGCTACACCTTC.

Details on this clone: Within the sample, other DNA sequences also encode this same CDR3. J is TRBJ2-7 and V is TRBV28; D tentatively reads TRBD1 or TRBD2 (5 bases each). Deletions cut 7 bases from V and 0 bases from J, with 10 bases between. This CDR3 spans 13 amino acids. Germline V gene lookup returns CDR1 MDHEN and CDR2 SYDVKM. In DNA, the CDR3 is TGTGCCAGCACCTCGGGGCCCTCCTACGAGCAGTACTTC. It yields the protein CASTSGPSYEQYF.

A note on this clone: The identical CDR3 is also encoded by other nucleotide sequences in the sample. This rearrangement joins TRBV3-1 (or the pseudogene TRBV3-2) to TRBJ1-5; D ambiguous. The V and J ends lost 1 base and 0 bases respectively, with 7 bases between them. Per the germline V gene, CDR1 is LGHDT and CDR2 is YNNKEL (reference sequence). This CDR3 has 15 residues. The CDR3 bases are TGTGCCAGCAGCCAAGGTCCAGGTAGCAATCAGCCCCAGCATTTT. This encodes CASSQGPGSNQPQHF.

The rearrangement joins TRBV10-2 to TRBJ1-1; D might be TRBD1 (6 bases). Per germline, CDR1 WSHSY and CDR2 SAAADI. The CDR3 is 15 residues long. V was clipped by 6 bases and J by 1 base, with 15 bases between them. The CDR3 sequence: CASRAPRGPNTEAFF. The DNA of the CDR3 is TGCGCCAGCAGAGCCCCCAGGGGACCGAACACTGAAGCTTTCTTT.

The V call is TRBV2, the J call TRBJ2-7; D call uncertain. Germline V CDR1 and CDR2: SNHLY, FYNNEI. This CDR3 is built from 13 residues. V was shortened by 8 bases and J by 5 bases, with 16 bases between the two germline ends. CDR3 residues: CASGKETGHEQYF. DNA for the CDR3: TGTGCCAGCGGCAAGGAGACCGGGCACGAGCAGTACTTC.

V is TRBV19 and J is TRBJ1-1; 10 nucleotides agree with TRBD1. Germline V gene data show CDR1 as LNHDA and CDR2 as SQIVND (reference sequence). Trimming took 5 bases from V and 4 from J; bases not matched to a gene: 4. The length of the CDR3 is 14 residues. The CDR3 is CASSSRDRGTEAFF. The CDR3 bases are TGTGCCAGTAGTTCCCGGGACAGGGGCACTGAAGCTTTCTTT.

V gene TRBV5-1 combines with J gene TRBJ2-7; the D gene is possibly TRBD2 (5 bases). Between the trimmed V and J ends, which lost 0 bases and 6 bases, there was a span of 7 bases. CDR3 length: 12 residues. CDR1 and CDR2 (germline): SGHRS, YFSETQ. CDR3 coding DNA: TGCGCCAGCAGCTTGGGAGAGGGCGAGCAGTACTTC. Protein: CASSLGEGEQYF.

J is TRBJ2-2 and V is TRBV6-1; D gene ambiguous. V lost 0 bases, J lost 4 bases, and 9 bases lay in between. CDR1 and CDR2 from the germline V gene are MNHNS and SASEGT. The length of the CDR3 is 15 residues. The CDR3 loop is CASSEAPGFTGELFF. CDR3 sequence (DNA): TGTGCCAGCAGTGAAGCGCCAGGTTTCACCGGGGAGCTGTTTTTT.

V and J are TRBV6-5 and TRBJ2-2, with D perhaps being TRBD1 or TRBD2 (5 bases each). The V end lost 5 bases, the J end lost 6 bases, and 13 bases lay between the germline ends. CDR1 is MNHEY and CDR2 is SVGAGI in the germline V gene. This CDR3 contains 14 residues. The CDR3 spells CASSPPGRAGELFF. As DNA, the CDR3 is TGTGCCAGCAGTCCCCCGGGGCGGGCCGGGGAGCTGTTTTTT.

V gene TRBV6-5 combines with J gene TRBJ1-2; D remains unclear. Trimming removed 10 bases from V and 1 base from J, with 16 bases in between. Germline V CDR1 and CDR2: MNHEY, SVGAGI. The CDR3 totals 14 residues. CDR3 bases: TGTGCCATCCCGAACCCCGGACTTAACTATGGCTACACCTTC. Amino acids: CAIPNPGLNYGYTF.